The 11 T cell receptor beta chains below all came from one sample that was sequenced in a study of blood T cell repertoires in COVID-19. Assay used: immunoSEQ multiplex PCR; TCRdb lists only in-frame clones, some missing. This table has fewer than 600,000 clones, roughly nine tenths appearing once. Sequencing input: peripheral blood. The source is a man between 18 and 29 years old with COVID-19, enrolled during active disease.

The chain combines TRBV21-1 with TRBJ2-2; the table's D call, TRBD1, has no DNA check behind it. TRBV21-1 is recorded as a pseudogene. The CDR3 is 15 residues long. CDR3 in DNA: TGTGCCAGCAGGAAGCTTGACAAGAACACCGGGGAGCTGTTTTTT. It is translated as CASRKLDKNTGELFF.

The CDR3, as DNA: TGTGCCAGCAGCGGACTCATGGGTGGCTACACCTTC. Its translation is CASSGLMGGYTF. This chain joins TRBV2 and TRBJ1-2; D ambiguous. Trimming left V 6 bases short and J 7 bases short, with 12 bases between. This CDR3 is built from 12 residues. The germline V gene encodes CDR1 SNHLY and CDR2 FYNNEI.

The chain carries TRBV29-1 and TRBJ1-4, with 7 bases lining up with TRBD1. CDR1 is SQVTM and CDR2 is ANQGSEA in the germline V gene. V lost 0 bases, J lost 6 bases, and 1 base stayed unmatched. The CDR3 is 13 amino acids. DNA for the CDR3: TGCAGCGTTGAAGACACAGGGGATGAAAAACTGTTTTTT. It is translated as CSVEDTGDEKLFF.

The rearrangement links TRBV5-1 to TRBJ2-3, with 9 bases fitting TRBD2. The germline gives CDR1 SGHRS, CDR2 YFSETQ. With V trimmed by 7 bases and J by 0 bases, 3 bases remained unmatched. There are 14 residues in the CDR3. CDR3 DNA: TGCGCCAGCTCTACTAGCGGGAGCACAGATACGCAGTATTTT. Translated, it gives CASSTSGSTDTQYF.

This sequence joins TRBV2 and TRBJ1-6, with 7 bases matching TRBD1. The germline gives CDR1 SNHLY, CDR2 FYNNEI. V gave up 6 bases and J gave up 14 bases; unmatched junction bases: 10. CDR3 length: 13 amino acids. The CDR3 DNA is TGTGCCAGCAGGGGACAGTGGATAAGTTCCCTCCACTTT. Its translation is CASRGQWISSLHF.

This rearrangement joins TRBV2 to TRBJ2-2; 10 bases map to TRBD2. The CDR3 spans 17 residues. The germline V gene encodes CDR1 SNHLY and CDR2 FYNNEI. V was clipped by 4 bases and J by 1 base; unmatched bases: 6. The CDR3 DNA reads TGTGCCAGCAGTGGCCCCCTAGCGGGAGTGAACACCGGGGAGCTGTTTTTT. Its protein is CASSGPLAGVNTGELFF.

The V gene is TRBV5-1, the J gene TRBJ1-6, with 10 positions matching TRBD1. In germline, CDR1 is SGHRS, CDR2 YFSETQ. This CDR3 region has 16 residues. Losses at the gene ends were 0 bases for V and 7 bases for J; bases not matched to a gene: 4. CDR3 in amino acids: CASSLDGQGGNSPLHF. The CDR3 nucleotides are TGCGCCAGCAGCTTGGATGGACAGGGGGGCAATTCACCCCTCCACTTT. Complete variable domain (other parts from reference TRBV5-1 and TRBJ1-6): KAGVTQTPRYLIKTRGQQVTLSCSPISGHRSVSWYQQTPGQGLQFLFEYFSETQRNKGNFPGRFSGRQFSNSRSEMNVSTLELGDSALYLCASSLDGQGGNSPLHFGNGTRLTVT.

V usage is TRBV25-1 and J usage is TRBJ2-7; D is possibly TRBD2 (5 bases). CDR1 is MGHDK and CDR2 is SYGVNS in the germline V gene. Deletions cut 3 bases from V and 3 bases from J, with 15 bases between. The CDR3 loop spans 15 amino acids. The CDR3 protein is CASSDSQDFLYEQYF. The CDR3 region has the DNA TGTGCCAGCAGTGATAGTCAGGACTTTCTCTACGAGCAGTACTTC.

This chain connects TRBV15 to TRBJ2-7; 8 bases are shared with TRBD2. Germline CDR1 LNHNV, CDR2 YYDKDF (reference sequence). Germline trimming cut 0 bases from V and 0 bases from J; bases unmatched to any gene: 4. This CDR3 is 16 amino acids long. CDR3 DNA sequence: TGTGCCACCAGCAGAGATCGCGGGACTAGCTCCTACGAGCAGTACTTC. Translation gives CATSRDRGTSSYEQYF.

This chain links TRBV19 with TRBJ2-3, with 12 bases matching TRBD2. The V and J ends lost 5 bases and 1 base, in that order; junction bases with no gene match: 4. CDR3 length equals 16 residues. Germline V lookup: CDR1 LNHDA, CDR2 SQIVND (reference sequence). CDR3 amino acids: CASSGGLAGRTDTQYF. DNA for the CDR3: TGTGCCAGTAGTGGAGGACTAGCGGGACGCACAGATACGCAGTATTTT.

V gene TRBV5-1 combines with J gene TRBJ1-1; a weak D match, TRBD1 (6 bases). V was clipped by 4 bases and J by 2 bases, with 18 bases between them. This CDR3 region has 16 residues. Germline V gene sequence: CDR1 SGHRS, CDR2 YFSETQ. The CDR3 spells CASSPRTVDVNTEAFF. In nucleotides, the CDR3 is TGCGCCAGCAGCCCAAGGACAGTCGACGTCAACACTGAAGCTTTCTTT.